The rows below give T cell receptor beta chains drawn from one sample of a study of response to subunit inactivated influenza vaccine. MiXCR, run by TCRdb on the RT-PCR reads, gives a single entry per CDR3 protein. Found here are 530,000 or so distinct CDR3 sequences, around 25% of them singletons; the top ten hold under 2.5%. Specimen: CD4+ T cells sorted from PBMCs, collected roughly 5 days after vaccination. Receptors originate from a middle-aged man who received an inactivated influenza vaccine. The CDR3 runs from the conserved cysteine through the conserved F or W. Each record gives: J gene, V gene, D gene, clone size, CDR3 length, CDR3 protein, CDR3 DNA. The D gene is left open where the match is weak. Clone sizes are given selectively: once, few, many, or a class where the clone is expanded.

>TRBJ2-7|TRBV11-1|TRBD2|many|15
CASSRTSGLSYEQYF
TGTGCCAGCAGCCGGACTAGCGGGCTCTCCTACGAGCAGTACTTC
>TRBJ2-1|TRBV4-2|NA|NA|15
CASSQDWVSYNEQFF
TGTGCCAGCAGCCAAGATTGGGTTTCTTACAATGAGCAGTTCTTC
>TRBJ2-2|TRBV5-1|TRBD1|few|15
CASSWGQGGSGELFF
TGCGCCAGCAGCTGGGGACAGGGAGGTTCCGGGGAGCTGTTTTTT
>TRBJ2-7|TRBV7-2|TRBD2|NA|16
CASSLLAGAFNHEQYF
TGTGCCAGCAGCTTACTAGCGGGAGCCTTTAACCACGAGCAGTACTTC
>TRBJ1-2|TRBV11-2|TRBD1|NA|13
CASSLGQGARYTF
TGTGCCAGCAGCTTGGGACAGGGGGCACGCTACACCTTC
>TRBJ2-1|TRBV2|NA|NA|14
CASDVFGVLGEQFF
TGTGCCAGCGATGTTTTCGGAGTCCTGGGTGAGCAGTTCTTC
>TRBJ2-7|TRBV28|NA|NA|16
CASSPTTASRSYEQYF
TGTGCCAGCAGCCCGACGACAGCATCGCGCTCCTACGAGCAGTACTTC
>TRBJ2-3|TRBV9|NA|NA|15
CASSSQHGIVNTQYF
TGTGCCAGCAGCTCCCAACACGGGATCGTGAATACGCAGTATTTT
>TRBJ2-3|TRBV10-3|TRBD2|NA|16
CAISFLAGRGTDTQYF
TGTGCCATCAGTTTTTTAGCGGGAAGAGGCACAGATACGCAGTATTTT
>TRBJ2-5|TRBV12-3/TRBV12-4|NA|few|14
CASTPRGPGETQYF
TGTGCCAGCACCCCGAGGGGACCCGGCGAGACCCAGTACTTC
>TRBJ2-1|TRBV29-1|TRBD2|NA|14
CSAMLAGAGNEQFF
TGCAGCGCCATGCTAGCGGGAGCGGGTAATGAGCAGTTCTTC
>TRBJ2-7|TRBV7-2|NA|few|11
CASSFLYEQYF
TGTGCCAGCAGCTTTCTGTACGAGCAGTACTTC
>TRBJ2-7|TRBV12-5|NA|NA|14
CASVPLGKTYEQYF
TGTGCTAGTGTTCCCCTCGGAAAAACCTACGAGCAGTACTTC
>TRBJ2-3|TRBV5-1|TRBD2|NA|17
CASTSTVNGGAGDTQYF
TGCGCCAGCACCTCAACAGTGAACGGGGGGGCCGGGGATACGCAGTATTTT
>TRBJ1-1|TRBV18|NA|few|16
CASSPYPDSLSTEAFF
TGTGCCAGCTCACCATATCCCGACAGCTTATCCACTGAAGCTTTCTTT
>TRBJ2-2|TRBV20-1|NA|NA|14
CSASMGARAGELFF
TGCAGTGCTAGTATGGGGGCGCGAGCCGGGGAGCTGTTTTTT
>TRBJ2-1|TRBV29-1|NA|many|11
CSVVRWDEQFF
TGCAGCGTTGTCCGATGGGATGAGCAGTTCTTC
>TRBJ2-3|TRBV5-1|NA|many|14
CASSPGGPTDTQYF
TGTGCCAGCAGCCCGGGGGGCCCCACAGATACGCAGTATTTT
>TRBJ1-2|TRBV7-2|TRBD1|NA|13
CASSYRQGPGYTF
TGTGCCAGCAGCTACCGACAGGGCCCAGGCTACACCTTC
>TRBJ2-7|TRBV28|NA|NA|13
CASSSPPVYEQYF
TGTGCCAGCAGTTCCCCCCCTGTATACGAGCAGTACTTC
>TRBJ1-6|TRBV4-1|NA|NA|12
CASSQGIYPLHF
TGCGCCAGCAGCCAAGGGATCTATCCCCTCCACTTT
>TRBJ2-5|TRBV12-3/TRBV12-4|TRBD2|NA|15
CASSPSGGEWETQYF
TGTGCCAGCAGTCCTAGCGGGGGGGAGTGGGAGACCCAGTACTTC
>TRBJ2-1|TRBV7-2|TRBD2|few|16
CASSPLGLAGVNEQFF
TGTGCCAGCAGCCCCCTCGGACTAGCGGGGGTTAATGAGCAGTTCTTC
>TRBJ2-6|TRBV4-3|NA|few|18
CASSQVYGSGSGANVLTF
TGCGCCAGCAGCCAAGTTTATGGGTCTGGCTCTGGGGCCAACGTCCTGACTTTC
>TRBJ1-2|TRBV2|NA|NA|13
CASSEGGRRGYTF
TGTGCCAGCAGTGAAGGCGGGCGGCGAGGCTACACCTTC
>TRBJ1-1|TRBV20-1|TRBD1|many|13
CSAPSPGGWGAFF
TGCAGTGCTCCCAGTCCAGGGGGCTGGGGGGCTTTCTTT
>TRBJ2-2|TRBV20-1|NA|NA|13
CSARDHHAGELFF
TGCAGTGCTAGAGACCACCACGCCGGGGAGCTGTTTTTT
>TRBJ1-4|TRBV7-8|TRBD1|NA|14
CASSAQGLPEKLFF
TGTGCCAGCAGCGCACAGGGGTTGCCCGAAAAACTGTTTTTT
>TRBJ1-5|TRBV20-1|TRBD1|NA|14
CSARTGNSNQPQHF
TGCAGTGCTAGGACAGGGAATAGCAATCAGCCCCAGCATTTT
>TRBJ2-2|TRBV28|NA|NA|16
CASRPLTRRGTGELFF
TGTGCCAGCAGGCCCCTTACTAGGAGGGGCACCGGGGAGCTGTTTTTT
>TRBJ2-7|TRBV5-1|NA|NA|16
CASSPGDPRSLSEQYF
TGCGCCAGCAGCCCCGGGGACCCCAGGTCTCTCTCCGAGCAGTACTTC
>TRBJ2-1|TRBV3-1|NA|NA|14
CASSQGTIHNEQFF
TGTGCCAGCAGCCAAGGCACGATTCACAATGAGCAGTTCTTC
>TRBJ2-7|TRBV5-1|TRBD2|few|15
CASSSAGTSEYEQYF
TGCGCCAGCAGCTCGGCCGGGACTAGCGAGTACGAGCAGTACTTC
>TRBJ1-5|TRBV20-1|NA|few|15
CSARAFLGFNQPQHF
TGCAGTGCTAGAGCGTTCCTGGGTTTTAATCAGCCCCAGCATTTT
>TRBJ2-1|TRBV7-3|NA|NA|13
CASSPRPSNEQFF
TGTGCCAGCAGCCCCCGGCCCTCAAATGAGCAGTTCTTC
>TRBJ2-1|TRBV24-1|NA|few|15
CATSDLRGASNEQFF
TGTGCCACCAGTGATTTGCGCGGGGCGTCGAATGAGCAGTTCTTC
>TRBJ1-1|TRBV7-9|NA|few|14
CASSLGQRETEAFF
TGTGCCAGCAGCTTAGGACAGCGTGAAACTGAAGCTTTCTTT
>TRBJ2-3|TRBV5-1|TRBD1|many|16
CASSLKLTGPTDTQYF
TGCGCCAGCAGCTTGAAGTTGACAGGGCCCACAGATACGCAGTATTTT
>TRBJ1-3|TRBV5-1|NA|many|17
CASSLGTSYSSGNTIYF
TGCGCCAGCAGCTTGGGCACCTCCTACAGCTCTGGAAACACCATATATTTT
>TRBJ2-7|TRBV18|NA|NA|15
CASSQTARTAYEQYF
TGTGCCAGCTCACAAACCGCCAGGACAGCTTACGAGCAGTACTTC
>TRBJ2-5|TRBV29-1|NA|NA|12
CSVLTPQETQYF
TGCAGCGTTCTGACACCTCAAGAGACCCAGTACTTC
>TRBJ2-5|TRBV18|NA|NA|13
CASSPRSGTEDIF
TGTGCCAGCTCACCACGGTCTGGAACTGAAGATATCTTC
>TRBJ1-4|TRBV7-8|NA|NA|14
CASSPRTAQEKLFF
TGTGCCAGCAGCCCCCGGACAGCGCAGGAAAAACTGTTTTTT
>TRBJ1-4|TRBV29-1|TRBD1|few|15
CSVEEKDRINEKLFF
TGCAGCGTTGAAGAGAAGGACAGGATTAATGAAAAACTGTTTTTT
>TRBJ2-1|TRBV12-3/TRBV12-4|TRBD2|few|16
CASTLRGVLTRNEQFF
TGTGCCAGCACCCTTCGGGGGGTGCTTACGCGCAATGAGCAGTTCTTC
>TRBJ2-1|TRBV12-3/TRBV12-4|NA|few|13
CASSGHNYNEQFF
TGTGCCAGCAGTGGACATAACTACAATGAGCAGTTCTTC
>TRBJ1-1|TRBV7-2|TRBD1|NA|14
CASSRGTGATEAFF
TGTGCCAGCAGCCGAGGGACAGGGGCAACTGAAGCTTTCTTT
>TRBJ2-6|TRBV12-3/TRBV12-4|TRBD1|few|15
CASSKDRVGANVLTF
TGTGCCAGCAGCAAGGACAGGGTGGGGGCCAACGTCCTGACTTTC